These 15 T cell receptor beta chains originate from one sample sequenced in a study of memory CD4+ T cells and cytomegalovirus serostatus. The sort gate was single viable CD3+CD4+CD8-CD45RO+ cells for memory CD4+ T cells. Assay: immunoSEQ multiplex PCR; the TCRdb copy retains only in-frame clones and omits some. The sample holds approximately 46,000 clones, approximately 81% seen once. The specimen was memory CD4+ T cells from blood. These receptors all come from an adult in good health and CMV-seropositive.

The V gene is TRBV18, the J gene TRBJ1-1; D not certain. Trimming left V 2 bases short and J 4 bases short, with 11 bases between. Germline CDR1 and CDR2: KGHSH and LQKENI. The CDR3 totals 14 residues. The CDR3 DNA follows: TGTGCCAGCTCACCAACGGGTCCTTTCACTGAAGCTTTCTTT. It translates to CASSPTGPFTEAFF.

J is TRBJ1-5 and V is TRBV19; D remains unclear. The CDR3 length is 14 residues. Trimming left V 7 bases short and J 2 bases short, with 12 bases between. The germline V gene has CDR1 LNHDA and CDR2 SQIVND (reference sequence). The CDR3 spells CASIGSWGNQPQHF. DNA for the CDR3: TGTGCCAGTATAGGGTCTTGGGGCAATCAGCCCCAGCATTTT.

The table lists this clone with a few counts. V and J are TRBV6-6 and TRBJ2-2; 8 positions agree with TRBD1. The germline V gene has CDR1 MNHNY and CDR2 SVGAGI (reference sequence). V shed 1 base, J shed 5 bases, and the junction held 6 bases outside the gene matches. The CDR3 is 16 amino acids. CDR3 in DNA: TGTGCCAGCAGTTACTATGACAGGGGAGTGACCGGGGAGCTGTTTTTT. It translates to CASSYYDRGVTGELFF.

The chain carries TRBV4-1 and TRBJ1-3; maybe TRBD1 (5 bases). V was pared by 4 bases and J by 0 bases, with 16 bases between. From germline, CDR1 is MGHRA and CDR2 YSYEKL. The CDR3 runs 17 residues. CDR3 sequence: CASSPRLGESSGNTIYF. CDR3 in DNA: TGCGCCAGCAGCCCCCGTCTAGGGGAAAGCTCTGGAAACACCATATATTTT.

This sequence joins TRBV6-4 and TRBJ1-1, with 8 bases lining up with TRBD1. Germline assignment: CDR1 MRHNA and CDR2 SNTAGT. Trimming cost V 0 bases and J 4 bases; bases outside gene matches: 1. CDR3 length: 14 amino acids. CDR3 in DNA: TGTGCCAGCAGTGACTCGGACAGGGCCACTGAAGCTTTCTTT. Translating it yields CASSDSDRATEAFF.

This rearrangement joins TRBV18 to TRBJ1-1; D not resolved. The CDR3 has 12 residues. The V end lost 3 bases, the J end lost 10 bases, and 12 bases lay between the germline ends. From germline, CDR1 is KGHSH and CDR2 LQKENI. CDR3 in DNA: TGTGCCAGCTCACCCGTTCGTGGGGTAGCTTTCTTT. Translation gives CASSPVRGVAFF.

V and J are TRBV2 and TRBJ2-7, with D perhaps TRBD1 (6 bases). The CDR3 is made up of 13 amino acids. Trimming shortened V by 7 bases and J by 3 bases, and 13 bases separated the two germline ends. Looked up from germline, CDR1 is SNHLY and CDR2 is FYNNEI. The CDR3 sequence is CASNRDAGYEQYF. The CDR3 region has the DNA TGTGCCAGCAACAGGGATGCGGGCTACGAGCAGTACTTC.

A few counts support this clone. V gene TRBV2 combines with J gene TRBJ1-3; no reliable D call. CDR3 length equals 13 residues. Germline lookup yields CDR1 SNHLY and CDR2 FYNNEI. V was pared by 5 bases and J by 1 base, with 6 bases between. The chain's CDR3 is CASSTDSGNTIYF. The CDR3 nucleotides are TGTGCCAGCAGTACGGATTCTGGAAACACCATATATTTT.

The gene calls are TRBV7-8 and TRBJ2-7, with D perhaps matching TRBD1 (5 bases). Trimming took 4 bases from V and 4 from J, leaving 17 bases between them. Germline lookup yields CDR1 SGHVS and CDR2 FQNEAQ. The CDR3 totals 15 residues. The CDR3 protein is CASSYYPTRAYEQYF. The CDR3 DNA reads TGTGCCAGCAGCTATTACCCTACCAGGGCTTACGAGCAGTACTTC.

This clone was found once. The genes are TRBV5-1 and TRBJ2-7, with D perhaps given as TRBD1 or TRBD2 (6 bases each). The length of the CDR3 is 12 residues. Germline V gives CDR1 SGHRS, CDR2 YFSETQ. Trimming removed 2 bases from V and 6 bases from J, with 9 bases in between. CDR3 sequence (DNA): TGCGCCAGCAGCTTAGGGGGGCTCGAGCAGTACTTC. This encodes CASSLGGLEQYF.

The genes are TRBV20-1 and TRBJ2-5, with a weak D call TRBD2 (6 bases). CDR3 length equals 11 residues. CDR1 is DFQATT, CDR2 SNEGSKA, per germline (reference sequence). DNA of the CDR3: TGCGCGATGGGGGGTACGGAGACCCAGTACTTC. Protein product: CAMGGTETQYF.

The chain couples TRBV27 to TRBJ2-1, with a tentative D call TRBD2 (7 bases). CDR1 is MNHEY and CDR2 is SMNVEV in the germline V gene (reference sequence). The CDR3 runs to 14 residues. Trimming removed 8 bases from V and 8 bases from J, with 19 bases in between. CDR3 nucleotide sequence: TGTGCCAGCTCCGGGGGCGGGGAGGGTGATGAGCAGTTCTTC. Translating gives CASSGGGEGDEQFF.

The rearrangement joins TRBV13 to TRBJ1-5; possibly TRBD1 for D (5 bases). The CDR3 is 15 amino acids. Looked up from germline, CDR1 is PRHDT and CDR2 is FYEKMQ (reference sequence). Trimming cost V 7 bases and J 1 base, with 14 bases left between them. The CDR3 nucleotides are TGTGCCAGCACCCTGGGAGGGGCGAGCAATCAGCCCCAGCATTTT. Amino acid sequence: CASTLGGASNQPQHF.

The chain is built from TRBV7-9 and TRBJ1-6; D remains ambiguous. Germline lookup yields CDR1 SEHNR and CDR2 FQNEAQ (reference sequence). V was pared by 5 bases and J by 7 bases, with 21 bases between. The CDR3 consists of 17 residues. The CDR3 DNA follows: TGTGCCAGCAGCGTGGGCGGTGCCGCCCTTGGGAATTCACCCCTCCACTTT. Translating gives CASSVGGAALGNSPLHF. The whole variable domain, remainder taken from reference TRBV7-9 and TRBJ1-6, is DTGVSQNPRHKITKRGQNVTFRCDPISEHNRLYWYRQTLGQGPEFLTYFQNEAQLEKSRLLSDRFSAERPKGSFSTLEIQRTEQGDSAMYLCASSVGGAALGNSPLHFGNGTRLTVT.

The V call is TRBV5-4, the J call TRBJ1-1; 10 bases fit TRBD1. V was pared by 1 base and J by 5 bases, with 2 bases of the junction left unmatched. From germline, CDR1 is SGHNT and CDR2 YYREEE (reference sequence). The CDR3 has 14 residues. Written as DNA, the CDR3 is TGTGCCAGCAGCTTGCGGGACAGGGGAACTGAAGCTTTCTTT. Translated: CASSLRDRGTEAFF.